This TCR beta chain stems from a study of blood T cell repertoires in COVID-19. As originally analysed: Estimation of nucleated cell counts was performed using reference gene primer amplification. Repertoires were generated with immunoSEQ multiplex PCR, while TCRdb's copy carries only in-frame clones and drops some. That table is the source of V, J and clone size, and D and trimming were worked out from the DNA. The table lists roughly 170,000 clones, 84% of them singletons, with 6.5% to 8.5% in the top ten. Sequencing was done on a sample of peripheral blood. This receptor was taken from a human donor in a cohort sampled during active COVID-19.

CDR3 region: CASSPRASGLLNIQYF. DNA for the CDR3: TGTGCCAGCAGCCCCCGGGCTAGCGGGCTATTAAACATTCAGTACTTC. The rearrangement uses TRBV11-2 and TRBJ2-4, with 8 bases matching TRBD2. This CDR3 region has 16 residues. J was trimmed by 6 bases and V by 5 bases; bases with no gene match: 12. Per the germline V gene, CDR1 is SGHAT and CDR2 is FQNNGV. Variable domain in full (rest from reference TRBV11-2 and TRBJ2-4): EAGVAQSPRYKIIEKRQSVAFWCNPISGHATLYWYQQILGQGPKLLIQFQNNGVVDDSQLPKDRFSAERLKGVDSTLKIQPAKLEDSAVYLCASSPRASGLLNIQYFGAGTRLSVL.